The sample holds one count of the clone carrying this TCR beta chain. The antigen remains undetermined. Treatment here: approximately 18 received Ad26.COV2.S at low or high dose, single or two shots; 5 received placebo; per-sample allocation not given. On day 63 after the first injection, vaccine and placebo recipients gave samples. Wuhan-strain SARS-CoV-2 spike was expressed by the Ad26 vector that made up the vaccine. J lost 7 bases, V lost 7 bases, and 3 bases had no gene match. The germline V gene has CDR1 MGHDK and CDR2 SYGVNS. The CDR3 consists of 13 residues. Some clones are missing from TCRdb's copy, which holds only in-frame ones; the method was immunoSEQ multiplex PCR. The sample contains hundreds of thousands of clones, 89% of which appear only once. The data derive from a study of Ad26.COV2.S vaccination and SARS-CoV-2 variants. At the level of the study: It was the COV1001 Ad26.COV2.S trial arm that included the donor.

General observations from the study: After vaccination, substantial breadth of spike-specific CD8+ and CD4+ responses was reported.

This specimen consisted of peripheral blood, obtained in a trial of Ad26.COV2.S vaccine versus placebo. V and J are TRBV25-1 and TRBJ2-1, with 11 bases aligning to TRBD1. This TCR was sampled from a person between 18 and 65 years old who received the Ad26.COV2.S COVID-19 vaccine or a placebo. For the CDR3, the DNA is TGTGCCAGCACGGGACAGGGGGGTAATGAGCAGTTCTTC. Its protein product is CASTGQGGNEQFF. Drawing the rest from reference TRBV25-1 and TRBJ2-1, the complete variable domain is EADIYQTPRYLVIGTGKKITLECSQTMGHDKMYWYQQDPGMELHLIHYSYGVNSTEKGDLSSESTVSRIRTEHFPLTLESARPSHTSQYLCASTGQGGNEQFFGPGTRLTVL.